This record concerns one T cell receptor beta chain sequence. The antigen is not known. This PCR relied on a set of 60 Vbeta primers and 13 Jbeta primers. Sequenced by immunoSEQ multiplex PCR; TCRdb stores in-frame clones only, minus some. The table shows about 90,000 clones, with roughly 58% occurring only once. CDR3 size: 15 residues. CDR1 ENHRY and CDR2 SYGVKD come from the germline V gene. J gave up 4 bases and V 3 bases, and 4 bases lay outside the gene matches. The sample is drawn from a study of cytomegalovirus exposure and HLA in healthy donors. Whole-study results and caveats: Per a prior analysis, the majority of TCR beta V segments were productive roughly 90% or roughly 30% of the time.

Sequenced: PBMCs. V and J are TRBV10-3 and TRBJ1-5, with 9 bases that match TRBD1. This receptor was obtained from a woman in her twenties or thirties in good health and CMV-seropositive. The CDR3: CAISDTGGRNQPQHF. CDR3 sequence (DNA): TGTGCCATCAGTGACACAGGGGGCAGGAATCAGCCCCAGCATTTT.